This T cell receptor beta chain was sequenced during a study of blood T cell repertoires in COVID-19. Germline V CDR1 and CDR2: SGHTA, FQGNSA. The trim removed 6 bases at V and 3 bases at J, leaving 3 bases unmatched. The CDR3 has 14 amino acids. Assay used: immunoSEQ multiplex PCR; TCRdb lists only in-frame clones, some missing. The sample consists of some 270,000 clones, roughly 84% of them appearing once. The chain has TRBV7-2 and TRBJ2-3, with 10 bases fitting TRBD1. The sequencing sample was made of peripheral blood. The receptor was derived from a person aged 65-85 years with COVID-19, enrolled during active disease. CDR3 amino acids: CASRRDRGTDTQYF. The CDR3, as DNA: TGTGCCAGCAGGCGGGACAGGGGTACAGATACGCAGTATTTT.